This TCR beta chain comes out of a study of CD8+ T cells in alopecia areata. Comments on this clone: Its antigen is unidentified. A read error may account for a junction end that differs from germline.

Extracted RNA was reverse transcribed into cDNA, the sequencing template. Produced via immunoSEQ multiplex PCR; TCRdb's table is partial and in-frame only. The table lists over 95,000 clones, 60% to 65% of them singletons, with 15% to 17% in the top ten. The germline V gene has CDR1 MGHRA and CDR2 YSYEKL. The CDR3 contains 15 residues. The treatment denotes: oral pan-JAK inhibitor, 5-10 mg twice daily. Study-level findings and limits: Lesional scalp exceeded normal scalp in clonality, especially in alopecia totalis/universalis.

This TCR derives from a human donor with alopecia areata. The chain couples TRBV4-1 to TRBJ2-7; 9 positions agree with TRBD1. Sample: CD8+ T cells sorted from blood, taken at week 4, from a patient treated with tofacitinib. DNA for the CDR3: TGTGCCAGCAGCTTGCTGGGACAGGGTGATCACGAGCAGTACTTC. This translates into CASSLLGQGDHEQYF.